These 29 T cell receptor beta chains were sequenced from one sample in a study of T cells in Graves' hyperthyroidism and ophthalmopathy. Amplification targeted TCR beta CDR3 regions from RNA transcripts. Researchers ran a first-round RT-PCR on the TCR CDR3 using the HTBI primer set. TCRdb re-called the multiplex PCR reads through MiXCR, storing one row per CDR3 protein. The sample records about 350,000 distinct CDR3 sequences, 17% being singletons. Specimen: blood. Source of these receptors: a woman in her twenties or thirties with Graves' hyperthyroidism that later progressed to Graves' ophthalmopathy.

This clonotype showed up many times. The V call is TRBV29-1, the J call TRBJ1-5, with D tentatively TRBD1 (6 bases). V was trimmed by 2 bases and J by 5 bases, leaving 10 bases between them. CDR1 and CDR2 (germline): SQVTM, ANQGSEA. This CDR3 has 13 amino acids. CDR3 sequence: CSVEPGDHQPQHF. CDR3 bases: TGCAGCGTTGAACCAGGGGACCATCAGCCCCAGCATTTT.

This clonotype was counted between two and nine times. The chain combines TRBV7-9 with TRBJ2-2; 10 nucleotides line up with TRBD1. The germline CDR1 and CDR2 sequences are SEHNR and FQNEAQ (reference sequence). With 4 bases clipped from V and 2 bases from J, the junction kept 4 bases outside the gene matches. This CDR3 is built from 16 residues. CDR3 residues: CASSSDRGRNTGELFF. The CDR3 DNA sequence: TGTGCCAGCAGCTCCGACAGGGGGCGTAACACCGGGGAGCTGTTTTTT.

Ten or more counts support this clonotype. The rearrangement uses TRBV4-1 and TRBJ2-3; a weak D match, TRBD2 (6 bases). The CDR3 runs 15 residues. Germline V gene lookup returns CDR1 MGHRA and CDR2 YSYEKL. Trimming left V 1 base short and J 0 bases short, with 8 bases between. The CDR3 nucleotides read TGCGCCAGCAGCCAAGGGACTACTAGCACAGATACGCAGTATTTT. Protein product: CASSQGTTSTDTQYF.

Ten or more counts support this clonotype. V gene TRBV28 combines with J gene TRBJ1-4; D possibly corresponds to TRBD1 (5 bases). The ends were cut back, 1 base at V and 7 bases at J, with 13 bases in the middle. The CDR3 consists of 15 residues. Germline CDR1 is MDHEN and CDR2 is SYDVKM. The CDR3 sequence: CASSLYEGMGEKLFF. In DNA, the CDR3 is TGTGCCAGCAGTTTATATGAGGGGATGGGTGAAAAACTGTTTTTT. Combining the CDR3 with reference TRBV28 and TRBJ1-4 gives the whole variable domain DVKVTQSSRYLVKRTGEKVFLECVQDMDHENMFWYRQDPGLGLRLIYFSYDVKMKEKGDIPEGYSVSREKKERFSLILESASTNQTSMYLCASSLYEGMGEKLFFGSGTQLSVL.

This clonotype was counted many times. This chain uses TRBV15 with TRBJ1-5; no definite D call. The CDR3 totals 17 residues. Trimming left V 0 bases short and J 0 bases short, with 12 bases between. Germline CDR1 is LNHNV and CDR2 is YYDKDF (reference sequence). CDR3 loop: CATSRDPTPGSNQPQHF. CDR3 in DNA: TGTGCCACCAGCAGAGATCCGACCCCTGGTAGCAATCAGCCCCAGCATTTT.

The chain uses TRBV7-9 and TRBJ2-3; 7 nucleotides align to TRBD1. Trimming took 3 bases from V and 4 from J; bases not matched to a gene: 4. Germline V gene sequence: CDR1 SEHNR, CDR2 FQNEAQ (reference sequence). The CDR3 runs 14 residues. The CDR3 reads CASSFSRGSDTQYF. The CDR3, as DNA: TGTGCCAGCAGCTTCAGCAGGGGGTCAGATACGCAGTATTTT.

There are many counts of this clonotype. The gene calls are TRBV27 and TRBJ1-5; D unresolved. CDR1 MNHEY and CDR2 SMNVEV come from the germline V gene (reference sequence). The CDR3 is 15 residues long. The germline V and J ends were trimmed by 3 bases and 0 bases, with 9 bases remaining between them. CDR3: CASSFDIYSNQPQHF. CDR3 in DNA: TGTGCCAGCAGTTTCGATATTTATAGCAATCAGCCCCAGCATTTT.

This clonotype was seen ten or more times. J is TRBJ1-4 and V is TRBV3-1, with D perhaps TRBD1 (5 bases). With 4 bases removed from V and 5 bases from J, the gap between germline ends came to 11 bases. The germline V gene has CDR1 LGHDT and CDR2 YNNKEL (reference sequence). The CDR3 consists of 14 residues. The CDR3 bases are TGTGCCAGCAGCCTGACAGAGCAGAATGAAAAACTGTTTTTT. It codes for CASSLTEQNEKLFF.

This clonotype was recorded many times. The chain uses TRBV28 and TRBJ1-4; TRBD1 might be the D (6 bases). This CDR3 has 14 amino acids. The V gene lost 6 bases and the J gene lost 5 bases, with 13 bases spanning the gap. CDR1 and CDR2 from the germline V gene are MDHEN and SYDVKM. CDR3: CASSLDSFNEKLFF. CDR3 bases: TGTGCCAGCAGCCTGGACAGCTTCAATGAAAAACTGTTTTTT.

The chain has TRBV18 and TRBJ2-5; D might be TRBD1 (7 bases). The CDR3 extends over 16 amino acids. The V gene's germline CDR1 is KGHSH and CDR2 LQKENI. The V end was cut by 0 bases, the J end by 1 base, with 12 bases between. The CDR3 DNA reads TGTGCCAGCTCACCACCCCAGGGGGGATCCCAAGAGACCCAGTACTTC. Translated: CASSPPQGGSQETQYF.

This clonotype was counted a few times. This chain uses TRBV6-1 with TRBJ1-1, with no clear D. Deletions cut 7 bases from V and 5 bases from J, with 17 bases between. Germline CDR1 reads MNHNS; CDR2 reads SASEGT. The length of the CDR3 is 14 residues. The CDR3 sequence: CASTPRFLGTEAFF. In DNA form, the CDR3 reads TGTGCCAGCACTCCCCGGTTTCTCGGAACTGAAGCTTTCTTT.

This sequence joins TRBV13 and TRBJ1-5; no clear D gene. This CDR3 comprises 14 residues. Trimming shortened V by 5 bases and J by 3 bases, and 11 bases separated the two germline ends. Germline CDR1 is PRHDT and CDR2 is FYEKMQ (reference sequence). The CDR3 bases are TGTGCCAGCAGCGATACCAAGAACAATCAGCCCCAGCATTTT. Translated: CASSDTKNNQPQHF.

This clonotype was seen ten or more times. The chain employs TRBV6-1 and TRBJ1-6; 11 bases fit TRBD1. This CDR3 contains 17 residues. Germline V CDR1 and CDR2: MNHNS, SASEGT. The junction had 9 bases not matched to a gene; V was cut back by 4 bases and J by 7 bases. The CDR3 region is CASSVWTGGPRNSPLHF. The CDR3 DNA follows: TGTGCCAGCAGTGTCTGGACAGGGGGCCCGCGGAATTCACCCCTCCACTTT.

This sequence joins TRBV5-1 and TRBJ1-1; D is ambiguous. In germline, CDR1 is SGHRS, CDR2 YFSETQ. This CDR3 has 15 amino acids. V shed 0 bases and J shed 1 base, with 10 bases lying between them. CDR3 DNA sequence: TGCGCCAGCAGCTTGGATGCCGGAAGGAACACTGAAGCTTTCTTT. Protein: CASSLDAGRNTEAFF.

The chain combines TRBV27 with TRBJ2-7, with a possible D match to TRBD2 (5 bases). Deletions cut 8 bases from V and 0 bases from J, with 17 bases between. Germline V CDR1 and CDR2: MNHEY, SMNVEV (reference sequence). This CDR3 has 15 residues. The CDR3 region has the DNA TGTGCCAGCGGCCACGGGATCGCAAACTCCTACGAGCAGTACTTC. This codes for CASGHGIANSYEQYF.

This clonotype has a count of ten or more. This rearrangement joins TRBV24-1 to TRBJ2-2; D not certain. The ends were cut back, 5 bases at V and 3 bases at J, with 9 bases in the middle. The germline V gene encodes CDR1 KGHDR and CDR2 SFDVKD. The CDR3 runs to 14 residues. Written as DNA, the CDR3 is TGTGCCACCAGTGCAACCCAGGACACCGGGGAGCTGTTTTTT. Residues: CATSATQDTGELFF.

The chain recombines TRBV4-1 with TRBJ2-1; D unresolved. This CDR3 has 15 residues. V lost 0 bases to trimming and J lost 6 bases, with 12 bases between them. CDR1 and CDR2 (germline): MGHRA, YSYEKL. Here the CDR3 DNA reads TGCGCCAGCAGCCAAGAGGGATTAGCTCCCAATGAGCAGTTCTTC. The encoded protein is CASSQEGLAPNEQFF.

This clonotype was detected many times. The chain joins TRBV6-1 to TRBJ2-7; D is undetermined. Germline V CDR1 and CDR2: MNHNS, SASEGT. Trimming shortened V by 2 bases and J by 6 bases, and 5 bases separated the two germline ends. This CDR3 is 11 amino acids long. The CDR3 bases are TGTGCCAGCAGTGAAAATTTCGAGCAGTACTTC. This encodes CASSENFEQYF.

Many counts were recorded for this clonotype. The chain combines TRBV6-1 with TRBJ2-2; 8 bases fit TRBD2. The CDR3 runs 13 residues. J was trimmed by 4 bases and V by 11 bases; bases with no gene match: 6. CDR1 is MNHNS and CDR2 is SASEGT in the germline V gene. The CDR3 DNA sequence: TGTGCCCAGCGGGAGACGGGCACCGGGGAGCTGTTTTTT. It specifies CAQRETGTGELFF.

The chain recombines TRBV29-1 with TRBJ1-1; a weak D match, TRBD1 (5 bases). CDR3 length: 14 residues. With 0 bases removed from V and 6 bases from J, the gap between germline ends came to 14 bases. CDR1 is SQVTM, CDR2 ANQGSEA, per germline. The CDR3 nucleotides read TGCAGCGTTGAAGAGGCAGGGAAAGGTGCTGAAGCTTTCTTT. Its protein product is CSVEEAGKGAEAFF.

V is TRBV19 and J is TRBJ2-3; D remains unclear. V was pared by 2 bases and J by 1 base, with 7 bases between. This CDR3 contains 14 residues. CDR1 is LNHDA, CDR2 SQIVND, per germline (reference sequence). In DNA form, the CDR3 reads TGTGCCAGTAGTATATTTTTCGGCACAGATACGCAGTATTTT. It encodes CASSIFFGTDTQYF.

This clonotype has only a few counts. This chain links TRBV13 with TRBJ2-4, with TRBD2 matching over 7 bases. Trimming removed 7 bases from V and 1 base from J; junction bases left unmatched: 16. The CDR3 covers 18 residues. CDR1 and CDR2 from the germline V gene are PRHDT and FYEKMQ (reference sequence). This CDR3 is CASIQQWGGVAAKNIQYF. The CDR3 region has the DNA TGTGCCAGCATCCAGCAGTGGGGGGGTGTGGCGGCCAAAAACATTCAGTACTTC. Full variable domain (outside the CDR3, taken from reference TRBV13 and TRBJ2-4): AAGVIQSPRHLIKEKRETATLKCYPIPRHDTVYWYQQGPGQDPQFLISFYEKMQSDKGSIPDRFSAQQFSDYHSELNMSSLELGDSALYFCASIQQWGGVAAKNIQYFGAGTRLSVL.

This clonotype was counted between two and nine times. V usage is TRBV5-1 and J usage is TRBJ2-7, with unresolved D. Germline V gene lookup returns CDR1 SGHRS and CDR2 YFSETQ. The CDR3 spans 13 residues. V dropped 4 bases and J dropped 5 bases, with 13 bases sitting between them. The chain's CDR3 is CASSLLKGDEQYF. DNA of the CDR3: TGCGCCAGCAGCCTGTTGAAGGGTGACGAGCAGTACTTC.

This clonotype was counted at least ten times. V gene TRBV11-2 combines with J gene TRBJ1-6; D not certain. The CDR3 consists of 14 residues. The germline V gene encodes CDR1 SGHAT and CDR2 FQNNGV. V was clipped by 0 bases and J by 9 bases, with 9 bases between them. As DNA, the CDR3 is TGTGCCAGCAGCTTAGACCCGGGATCTTCACCCCTCCACTTT. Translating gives CASSLDPGSSPLHF.

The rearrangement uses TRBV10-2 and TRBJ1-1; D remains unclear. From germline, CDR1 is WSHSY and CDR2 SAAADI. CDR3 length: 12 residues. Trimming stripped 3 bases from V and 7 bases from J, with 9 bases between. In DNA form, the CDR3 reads TGCGCCAGCAGTGACCGGGGTATTGAAGCTTTCTTT. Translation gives CASSDRGIEAFF.

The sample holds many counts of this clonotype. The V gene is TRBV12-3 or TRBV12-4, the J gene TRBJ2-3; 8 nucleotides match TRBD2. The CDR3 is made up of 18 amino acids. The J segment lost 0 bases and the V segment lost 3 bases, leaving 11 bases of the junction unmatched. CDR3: CASSLWVAGLDSTDTQYF. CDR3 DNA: TGTGCCAGCAGTTTGTGGGTAGCGGGGTTGGATAGCACAGATACGCAGTATTTT.

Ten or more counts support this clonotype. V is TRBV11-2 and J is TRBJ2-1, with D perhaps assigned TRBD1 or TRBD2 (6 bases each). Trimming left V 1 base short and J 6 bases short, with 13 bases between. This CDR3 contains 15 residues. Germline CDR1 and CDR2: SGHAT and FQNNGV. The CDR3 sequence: CASSLVTGAFNEQFF. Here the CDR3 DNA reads TGTGCCAGCAGCTTAGTTACGGGGGCATTCAATGAGCAGTTCTTC.

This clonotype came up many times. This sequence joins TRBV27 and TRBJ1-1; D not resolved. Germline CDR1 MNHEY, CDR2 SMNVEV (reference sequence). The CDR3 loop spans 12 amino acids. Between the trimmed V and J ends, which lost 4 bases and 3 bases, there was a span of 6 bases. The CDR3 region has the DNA TGTGCCAGCAGTTCCGATGACACTGAAGCTTTCTTT. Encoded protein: CASSSDDTEAFF.

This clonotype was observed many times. DNA for the CDR3: TGTGCCAGCAGCTTATCACTAGCCAGCAATGAGCAGTTCTTC. It yields the protein CASSLSLASNEQFF. The rearrangement links TRBV7-9 to TRBJ2-1; tentatively, D is TRBD2 (6 bases). From germline, CDR1 is SEHNR and CDR2 FQNEAQ (reference sequence). Trimming stripped 2 bases from V and 6 bases from J, with 11 bases between. This CDR3 region has 14 residues.